Following are 25 T cell receptor beta chains from one sample sequenced in a study of CD8 T cells in ankylosing spondylitis. Overall study results and limits: About 8 highly homologous variants made up a TCR beta motif, and this motif appeared characteristic of ankylosing spondylitis blood.

TCRdb re-called the 5' RACE reads with MiXCR, one entry per CDR3 protein. This table has about 540,000 distinct CDR3 sequences, about 12% appearing once. Their recognized antigens are unknown. Sample: blood, either unsorted or a sorted T cell fraction (not recorded which). Source of these receptors: a male donor with ankylosing spondylitis.

At least ten counts were recorded for this clonotype. The gene calls are TRBV5-5 and TRBJ2-1; 7 positions match TRBD2. The CDR3 consists of 13 residues. Germline-derived CDR1 and CDR2 are SGHKS and YYEKEE (reference sequence). Unmatched junction bases numbered 11, after V lost 10 bases and J lost 7 bases. CDR3 sequence reads: CASTGDYSNEQFF. The DNA of the CDR3 is TGTGCCTCCACCGGGGACTACTCTAATGAGCAGTTCTTC.

The chain is built from TRBV7-9 and TRBJ2-5; D perhaps matches TRBD2 (5 bases). This CDR3 is 13 amino acids long. CDR1 SEHNR and CDR2 FQNEAQ come from the germline V gene (reference sequence). The V and J ends lost 5 bases and 3 bases respectively, with 10 bases between them. CDR3 residues: CASSPPREETQYF. CDR3 in DNA: TGTGCCAGCAGCCCCCCGAGGGAAGAGACCCAGTACTTC. Drawing the rest from reference TRBV7-9 and TRBJ2-5, the complete variable domain is DTGVSQNPRHKITKRGQNVTFRCDPISEHNRLYWYRQTLGQGPEFLTYFQNEAQLEKSRLLSDRFSAERPKGSFSTLEIQRTEQGDSAMYLCASSPPREETQYFGPGTRLLVL.

The chain has TRBV5-1 and TRBJ2-4; tentative D call: TRBD2 (5 bases). The germline V gene encodes CDR1 SGHRS and CDR2 YFSETQ. Between the trimmed V and J ends, which lost 0 bases and 10 bases, there was a span of 14 bases. The CDR3 spans 14 residues. CDR3 in amino acids: CASSLGQDSGIQYF. The CDR3 DNA sequence: TGCGCCAGCAGCTTGGGGCAGGACTCGGGGATTCAGTACTTC.

This chain links TRBV6-1 with TRBJ2-1; the D call may be TRBD1 or TRBD2 (5 bases each). V was pared by 7 bases and J by 1 base, with 17 bases between. This CDR3 is built from 16 residues. CDR1 MNHNS and CDR2 SASEGT come from the germline V gene. The CDR3 sequence: CASTSELGGSYNEQFF. CDR3 nucleotides: TGTGCCAGCACCTCAGAGCTTGGGGGTTCCTACAATGAGCAGTTCTTC.

The V call is TRBV21-1, the J call TRBJ2-7; TRBD1, the table's D call, was not compared with the DNA. TRBV21-1 is listed as a pseudogene. The CDR3 totals 14 residues. In nucleotides, the CDR3 is TGTGCCAGCAGCACCTTGGACAGGGACAACGAGCAGTACGTC. Encoded protein: CASSTLDRDNEQYV.

This chain uses TRBV20-1 with TRBJ1-4; possible D gene TRBD1, 6 bases. V lost 5 bases, J lost 4 bases, and 11 bases lay in between. The CDR3 spans 13 residues. Germline V CDR1 and CDR2: DFQATT, SNEGSKA (reference sequence). CDR3 sequence: CSARDTNNEKLFF. CDR3 sequence (DNA): TGCAGTGCTCGGGACACCAATAATGAAAAACTGTTTTTT.

This clonotype was counted at least ten times. The V call is TRBV5-1, the J call TRBJ1-2; D gene uncertain. The CDR3 is 14 residues long. The V end was cut by 4 bases, the J end by 2 bases, with 12 bases between. Germline CDR1 SGHRS, CDR2 YFSETQ. The CDR3: CASSPLEGNYGYTF. The CDR3 DNA follows: TGCGCCAGCAGCCCATTAGAGGGAAACTATGGCTACACCTTC.

The chain carries TRBV10-3 and TRBJ1-1, with no clear D. The germline V gene has CDR1 ENHRY and CDR2 SYGVKD. V gave up 0 bases and J gave up 0 bases, with 8 bases separating them. CDR3 length equals 15 residues. The CDR3 DNA reads TGTGCCATCAGTGAGTCGGGCAGCATGAACACTGAAGCTTTCTTT. This gives the protein CAISESGSMNTEAFF.

This clonotype has more than one count but fewer than ten. The chain carries TRBV2 and TRBJ2-5; the D gene is possibly TRBD2 (5 bases). The germline V gene encodes CDR1 SNHLY and CDR2 FYNNEI. Trimming removed 6 bases from V and 5 bases from J, with 22 bases in between. This CDR3 has 16 residues. The DNA for the CDR3 is TGTGCCAGCAGCACCCCATCGGGCCTCCCGGGGGAGACCCAGTACTTC. It codes for CASSTPSGLPGETQYF.

The chain couples TRBV5-1 to TRBJ2-3; 10 bases match TRBD2. The CDR3 consists of 16 residues. The germline CDR1 and CDR2 sequences are SGHRS and YFSETQ. V trimming: 3 bases; J trimming: 3 bases; junction bases outside the gene matches: 7. In DNA form, the CDR3 reads TGCGCCAGCAGCTCCCGGGTAGCGGGAGGTACAGATACGCAGTATTTT. This sequence encodes CASSSRVAGGTDTQYF.

CDR3 loop: CASAPEGPGYNEQFF. The CDR3 region has the DNA TGCGCCAGCGCCCCCGAGGGCCCGGGCTACAATGAGCAGTTCTTC. The chain employs TRBV5-1 and TRBJ2-1; a weak D match, TRBD2 (5 bases). V was pared by 7 bases and J by 3 bases, with 17 bases between. The CDR3 is 15 residues long. Germline CDR1 SGHRS, CDR2 YFSETQ.

This clonotype turned up a few times. This chain links TRBV3-1 with TRBJ1-1; possible D gene TRBD1, 5 bases. Trimming cost V 0 bases and J 1 base, with 12 bases left between them. Germline assignment: CDR1 LGHDT and CDR2 YNNKEL (reference sequence). The CDR3 is 16 residues long. CDR3 sequence (DNA): TGTGCCAGCAGCCAAGATTCGACAGCCAAGAACACTGAAGCTTTCTTT. Its translation is CASSQDSTAKNTEAFF.

In its sample, this clonotype was seen a few times. The chain combines TRBV11-2 with TRBJ2-5, with 9 bases aligning to TRBD2. There are 17 residues in the CDR3. Unmatched junction bases numbered 10, after V lost 3 bases and J lost 2 bases. Germline V CDR1 and CDR2: SGHAT, FQNNGV. The chain's CDR3 is CASSLGKTSGSQETQYF. CDR3 DNA sequence: TGTGCCAGCAGCTTGGGGAAGACTAGCGGCTCTCAAGAGACCCAGTACTTC. Filled out from reference TRBV11-2 and TRBJ2-5, the complete variable domain reads EAGVAQSPRYKIIEKRQSVAFWCNPISGHATLYWYQQILGQGPKLLIQFQNNGVVDDSQLPKDRFSAERLKGVDSTLKIQPAKLEDSAVYLCASSLGKTSGSQETQYFGPGTRLLVL.

A few counts support this clonotype. The chain uses TRBV3-1 and TRBJ2-5; TRBD2 matches 9 bases. The CDR3 spans 14 residues. Germline V CDR1 and CDR2: LGHDT, YNNKEL (reference sequence). J was trimmed by 4 bases and V by 5 bases; bases with no gene match: 5. CDR3 sequence: CASSTSGWGETQYF. DNA of the CDR3: TGTGCCAGCAGCACTAGCGGGTGGGGAGAGACCCAGTACTTC.

V and J are TRBV29-1 and TRBJ1-2, with 10 bases matching TRBD1. CDR3 length: 13 residues. Germline V lookup: CDR1 SQVTM, CDR2 ANQGSEA. Trimming at V came to 6 bases and at J to 8 bases, leaving 9 bases not matched to a gene. In nucleotides, the CDR3 is TGCAGCGTCGTCCCGGGACAGGGGAAAGGCTACACCTTC. Protein product: CSVVPGQGKGYTF. The full variable domain, its missing parts supplied by reference TRBV29-1 and TRBJ1-2, is SAVISQKPSRDICQRGTSLTIQCQVDSQVTMMFWYRQQPGQSLTLIATANQGSEATYESGFVIDKFPISRPNLTFSTLTVSNMSPEDSSIYLCSVVPGQGKGYTFGSGTRLTVV.

This clonotype was detected ten times or more. This chain uses TRBV12-3 or TRBV12-4 with TRBJ2-2; D remains unclear. The V gene lost 11 bases and the J gene lost 3 bases, with 13 bases spanning the gap. This CDR3 spans 13 amino acids. The CDR3 nucleotides are TGTGCCTGGAGCCTTAAGTACACCGGGGAGCTGTTTTTT. Its protein product is CAWSLKYTGELFF.

The V and J genes are TRBV20-1 and TRBJ1-3; D unresolved. Germline V gene lookup returns CDR1 DFQATT and CDR2 SNEGSKA (reference sequence). V gave up 5 bases and J gave up 0 bases, with 8 bases separating them. The CDR3 sequence is 13 residues long. Here the CDR3 DNA reads TGCAGTGCTGGACGGAACTCTGGAAACACCATATATTTT. Residues: CSAGRNSGNTIYF.

The chain carries TRBV2 and TRBJ2-3, with D possibly matching TRBD1 (5 bases). V gave up 4 bases and J gave up 4 bases, with 12 bases separating them. This CDR3 has 14 amino acids. Germline CDR1 reads SNHLY; CDR2 reads FYNNEI. The DNA for the CDR3 is TGTGCCAGCAGTGCCCTTTTAGGGGCAGATACGCAGTATTTT. Translating it yields CASSALLGADTQYF.

This sequence joins TRBV25-1 and TRBJ1-2; 7 positions match TRBD1. CDR3 length: 17 residues. Germline V lookup: CDR1 MGHDK, CDR2 SYGVNS. The trim removed 3 bases at V and 4 bases at J, leaving 14 bases unmatched. CDR3 DNA: TGTGCCAGCAGTGACCTCGGTTTGGGGACAGCTCCCTATGGCTACACCTTC. This encodes CASSDLGLGTAPYGYTF.

This clonotype turned up a few times. The chain joins TRBV20-1 to TRBJ2-7, with 7 nucleotides matching TRBD1. The junction had 8 bases not matched to a gene; V was cut back by 4 bases and J by 5 bases. In germline, CDR1 is DFQATT, CDR2 SNEGSKA (reference sequence). The CDR3 totals 13 residues. CDR3 in DNA: TGCAGTGCTATGACAGGGAGTAACGACGAGCAGTACTTC. This translates into CSAMTGSNDEQYF.

The chain carries TRBV3-1 and TRBJ1-1; D gene uncertain. Germline assignment: CDR1 LGHDT and CDR2 YNNKEL (reference sequence). The V end was cut by 1 base, the J end by 1 base, with 7 bases between. The CDR3 is made up of 14 amino acids. The CDR3 region is CASSQVQANTEAFF. CDR3 DNA sequence: TGTGCCAGCAGCCAAGTGCAGGCGAACACTGAAGCTTTCTTT.

This chain uses TRBV11-2 with TRBJ1-1; D not resolved. The V gene's germline CDR1 is SGHAT and CDR2 FQNNGV. The CDR3 runs to 13 residues. V lost 3 bases to trimming and J lost 4 bases, with 9 bases between them. This CDR3 reads CASSFSETTEAFF. The CDR3 DNA reads TGTGCCAGCAGCTTTAGCGAGACCACTGAAGCTTTCTTT.

CDR3 amino acids: CASSLVGRGHTEAFF. The CDR3 bases are TGTGCCAGCAGCTTAGTTGGCAGGGGACACACTGAAGCTTTCTTT. The rearrangement uses TRBV7-9 and TRBJ1-1; D perhaps matches TRBD1 (6 bases). V gave up 1 base and J gave up 3 bases, with 12 bases separating them. CDR1 SEHNR and CDR2 FQNEAQ come from the germline V gene (reference sequence). The CDR3 is 15 amino acids.

The chain is built from TRBV10-3 and TRBJ2-7; 9 bases map to TRBD1. The CDR3 covers 13 residues. The V and J ends lost 3 bases and 6 bases, in that order; junction bases with no gene match: 3. Germline V lookup: CDR1 ENHRY, CDR2 SYGVKD. CDR3 sequence (DNA): TGTGCCATCAGTGAACAGGGGGCCCTCGAGCAGTACGTC. Encoded protein: CAISEQGALEQYV.

This clonotype came up a few times. The CDR3 loop is CASSLSSGRANEQFF. CDR3 bases: TGTGCCAGCAGCTTAAGCAGCGGGAGGGCCAATGAGCAGTTCTTC. The chain couples TRBV7-6 to TRBJ2-1; 10 nucleotides align to TRBD2. Looked up from germline, CDR1 is SGHVS and CDR2 is FNYEAQ. The J segment lost 6 bases and the V segment lost 2 bases, leaving 4 bases of the junction unmatched. This CDR3 has 15 amino acids.